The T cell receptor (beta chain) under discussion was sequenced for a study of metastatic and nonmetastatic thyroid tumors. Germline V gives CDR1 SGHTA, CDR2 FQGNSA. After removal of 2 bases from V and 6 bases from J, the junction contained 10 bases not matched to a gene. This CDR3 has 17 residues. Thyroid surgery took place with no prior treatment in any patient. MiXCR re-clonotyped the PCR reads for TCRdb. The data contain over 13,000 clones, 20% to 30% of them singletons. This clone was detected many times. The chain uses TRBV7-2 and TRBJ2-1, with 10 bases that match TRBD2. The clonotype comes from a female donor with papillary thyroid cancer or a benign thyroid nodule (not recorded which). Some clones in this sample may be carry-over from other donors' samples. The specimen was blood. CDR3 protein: CASSLRAGLAGANEQFF. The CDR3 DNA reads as TGTGCCAGCAGCTTAAGGGCCGGGCTAGCGGGAGCCAATGAGCAGTTCTTC.